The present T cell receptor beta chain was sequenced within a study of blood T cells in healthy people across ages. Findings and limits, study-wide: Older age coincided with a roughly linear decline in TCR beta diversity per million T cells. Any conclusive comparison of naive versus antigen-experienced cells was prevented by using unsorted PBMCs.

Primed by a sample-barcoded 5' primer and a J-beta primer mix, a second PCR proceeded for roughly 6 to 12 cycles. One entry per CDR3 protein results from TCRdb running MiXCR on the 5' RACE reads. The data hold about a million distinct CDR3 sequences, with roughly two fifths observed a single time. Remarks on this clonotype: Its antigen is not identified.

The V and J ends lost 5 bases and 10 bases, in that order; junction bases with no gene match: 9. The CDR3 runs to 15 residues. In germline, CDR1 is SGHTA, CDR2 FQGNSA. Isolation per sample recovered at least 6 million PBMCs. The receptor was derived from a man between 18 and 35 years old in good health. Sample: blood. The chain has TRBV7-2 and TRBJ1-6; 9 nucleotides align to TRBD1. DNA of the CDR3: TGTGCCAGCAGCCCCTCAACAGGGGGCATATCACCCCTCCACTTT. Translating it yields CASSPSTGGISPLHF.